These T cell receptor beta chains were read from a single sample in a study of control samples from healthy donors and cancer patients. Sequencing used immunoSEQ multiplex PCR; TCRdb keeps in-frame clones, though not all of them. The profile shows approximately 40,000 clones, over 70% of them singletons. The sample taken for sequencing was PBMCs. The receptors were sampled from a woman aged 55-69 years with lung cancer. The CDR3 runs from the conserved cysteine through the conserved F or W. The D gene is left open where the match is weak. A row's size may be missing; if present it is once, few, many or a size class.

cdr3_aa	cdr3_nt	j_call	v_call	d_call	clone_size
CASRLATGVTEAFF	TGTGCAAGTCGCTTAGCGACAGGGGTTACTGAAGCTTTCTTT	TRBJ1-1	TRBV12-2	.	.
CASSDRGTGTDTQYF	TGTGCCAGCAGTGATCGTGGGACAGGGACAGATACGCAGTATTTT	TRBJ2-3	TRBV6-1	TRBD1	.
CASSLEFGRETQYF	TGTGCCAGCAGCTTAGAATTTGGTCGGGAGACCCAGTACTTC	TRBJ2-5	TRBV13	.	.
CASSLGSETGELFF	TGCGCCAGCAGCTTAGGGAGCGAGACCGGGGAGCTGTTTTTT	TRBJ2-2	TRBV5-1	.	.
CASSPPTGNYGYTF	TGTGCCAGCTCACCGCCCACGGGTAACTATGGCTACACCTTC	TRBJ1-2	TRBV18	.	.
CASSQGDRANGYTF	TGTGCCAGCAGCCAAGGGGACAGGGCCAATGGCTACACCTTC	TRBJ1-2	TRBV4-2	TRBD1	medium-sized
CASSQTQGAWSEQYF	TGTGCCAGCAGCCAAACACAGGGTGCGTGGAGCGAGCAGTACTTC	TRBJ2-7	TRBV11-2	.	.
CASRIAGAWEQYF	TGTGCCAGCAGGATAGCGGGAGCTTGGGAGCAGTACTTC	TRBJ2-7	TRBV6-5	TRBD2	.
CASSPGKGEQFF	TGTGCCAGCTCACCAGGGAAGGGAGAGCAGTTCTTC	TRBJ2-1	TRBV18	.	.
CASSRDRGKSPLHF	TGTGCCAGTAGCAGGGACAGGGGAAAATCACCCCTCCACTTT	TRBJ1-6	TRBV19	TRBD1	.
CASSLTPDSPIGNTEAFF	TGTGCCAGCAGCTTAACCCCGGACAGCCCTATAGGGAACACTGAAGCTTTCTTT	TRBJ1-1	TRBV7-6	.	.
CASSKSRDSMKETQYF	TGTGCCAGCAGCAAGAGCCGGGACTCAATGAAAGAGACCCAGTACTTC	TRBJ2-5	TRBV21-1	.	.
CASSPLDGGSNQPQHF	TGTGCCAGTAGTCCCCTAGACGGGGGAAGCAATCAGCCCCAGCATTTT	TRBJ1-5	TRBV19	.	.
CASSWQGDSTDTQYF	TGTGCCAGCAGCTGGCAGGGGGATAGCACAGATACGCAGTATTTT	TRBJ2-3	TRBV7-9	TRBD1	.
CASSPPGYVSYTF	TGTGCCAGCTCACCACCGGGATACGTGAGCTACACCTTC	TRBJ1-2	TRBV18	.	.
CASSFNAGGLQENEQFF	TGTGCCAGCAGCTTCAACGCGGGAGGGTTACAGGAGAATGAGCAGTTCTTC	TRBJ2-1	TRBV11-3	TRBD2	.
CASSPPGGHYEQYF	TGTGCCAGCAGCCCCCCTGGGGGACACTACGAGCAGTACTTC	TRBJ2-7	TRBV5-5	.	.
CASSSQGTGNTIYF	TGCGCCAGCAGCTCCCAGGGTACTGGAAACACCATATATTTT	TRBJ1-3	TRBV5-1	.	.
CASSEGRVPTGTYEQYF	TGTGCCAGCAGTGAAGGAAGGGTGCCGACAGGGACCTACGAGCAGTACTTC	TRBJ2-7	TRBV6-1	TRBD1	.
CASSVGSSQETQYF	TGTGCCAGCAGCGTAGGGAGCTCCCAAGAGACCCAGTACTTC	TRBJ2-5	TRBV9	.	.
CASSSDGQGGTQYF	TGTGCCAGCAGTTCGGACGGGCAAGGAGGGACCCAGTACTTC	TRBJ2-5	TRBV6-4	.	.
CASSSGATGPQETQYF	TGTGCCAGCAGCTCCGGGGCGACGGGACCCCAAGAGACCCAGTACTTC	TRBJ2-5	TRBV11-3	.	.
CASSFTGDDTEAFF	TGTGCCAGCAGCTTTACAGGGGACGACACTGAAGCTTTCTTT	TRBJ1-1	TRBV7-3	TRBD1	.
CASSQDLPSYEQYF	TGTGCCAGTAGTCAGGACCTCCCTTCCTACGAGCAGTACTTC	TRBJ2-7	TRBV19	.	.
CASSSNSYNEQFF	TGTGCCAGCAGCTCGAACTCCTACAATGAGCAGTTCTTC	TRBJ2-1	TRBV7-3	.	.
CASSFASGQETQYF	TGTGCCAGCAGTTTCGCTAGCGGACAAGAGACCCAGTACTTC	TRBJ2-5	TRBV6-5	TRBD2	once
CASSLGWSGPYNSPLHF	TGTGCCAGCAGCTTAGGGTGGTCAGGGCCTTATAATTCACCCCTCCACTTT	TRBJ1-6	TRBV7-9	.	.
CASRRASGEDLGEQYF	TGTGCCAGCAGGAGGGCTAGCGGGGAGGACCTCGGCGAGCAGTACTTC	TRBJ2-7	TRBV2	TRBD2	.
CASSLKGEFFTDANTGELFF	TGTGCCAGCAGCTTAAAAGGCGAGTTTTTCACTGACGCGAACACCGGGGAGCTGTTTTTT	TRBJ2-2	TRBV7-3	.	.
CASSVAMGQETQYF	TGTGCCAGCAGCGTAGCTATGGGACAAGAGACCCAGTACTTC	TRBJ2-5	TRBV9	.	.
CASSRTSGSDSEQFF	TGTGCCAGCAGTCGGACTAGCGGGAGTGATAGTGAGCAGTTCTTC	TRBJ2-1	TRBV6-4	TRBD2	.
CASSPRLAGVKKETQYF	TGTGCCAGCAGCCCCAGACTAGCGGGAGTAAAGAAAGAGACCCAGTACTTC	TRBJ2-5	TRBV3-1/TRBV3-2	TRBD2	.
CASSSSGTGNYGYTF	TGCGCCAGCAGCTCGTCCGGGACAGGGAACTATGGCTACACCTTC	TRBJ1-2	TRBV5-1	TRBD1	.
CASRDRDRGQPQHF	TGTGCCAGTAGGGACCGGGACAGGGGGCAGCCCCAGCATTTT	TRBJ1-5	TRBV19	TRBD1	.
CASSLAGTRDEQYF	TGTGCCAGCAGTTTAGCAGGGACGAGGGACGAGCAGTACTTC	TRBJ2-7	TRBV6-5	.	.
CASSPTGESGYTF	TGTGCCAGTAGCCCGACAGGAGAGTCTGGCTACACCTTC	TRBJ1-2	TRBV19	.	.
CSGLGQLNTEAFF	TGCAGTGGTCTTGGACAGTTGAACACTGAAGCTTTCTTT	TRBJ1-1	TRBV29-1	.	.
CASSGTSGANVLTF	TGTGCCAGTAGTGGGACCTCTGGGGCCAACGTCCTGACTTTC	TRBJ2-6	TRBV19	.	once
CAISESGAEDWTANEQFF	TGTGCCATCAGTGAGTCCGGGGCGGAGGACTGGACGGCCAATGAGCAGTTCTTC	TRBJ2-1	TRBV10-3	.	.
CASSPLGGSQETQYF	TGTGCCAGCTCACCACTCGGGGGATCTCAAGAGACCCAGTACTTC	TRBJ2-5	TRBV18	.	.
CASSNPGTGPNTEAFF	TGTGCCAGTAGTAACCCCGGGACAGGCCCCAACACTGAAGCTTTCTTT	TRBJ1-1	TRBV19	TRBD1	.
CASSLRLAGWGDEQYF	TGCGCCAGCAGCTTGCGACTAGCGGGGTGGGGGGACGAGCAGTACTTC	TRBJ2-7	TRBV5-1	TRBD2	.
CASRQERNTEAFF	TGTGCCAGCAGGCAGGAGAGGAACACTGAAGCTTTCTTT	TRBJ1-1	TRBV3-1/TRBV3-2	.	.
CASSGRGTQETQYF	TGTGCCAGCAGCGGACGGGGAACCCAAGAGACCCAGTACTTC	TRBJ2-5	TRBV9	.	.
CASSYTGTSIAGGPYNEQFF	TGTGCCAGCAGTTACACGGGTACCTCTATAGCGGGGGGCCCCTACAATGAGCAGTTCTTC	TRBJ2-1	TRBV6-2/TRBV6-3	TRBD2	.
CASSLTGDGYTF	TGTGCCAGCAGTTTAACAGGGGACGGCTACACCTTC	TRBJ1-2	TRBV12-3/TRBV12-4	TRBD1	.
CASSSTTGTGQPQHF	TGTGCCAGCAGCTCAACAACAGGGACAGGACAGCCCCAGCATTTT	TRBJ1-5	TRBV7-2	TRBD1	.
CASSVAASGSYEQYF	TGTGCCAGCAGCGTAGCGGCTTCTGGGAGCTACGAGCAGTACTTC	TRBJ2-7	TRBV9	.	.
CASSAPGTGEYNEQFF	TGTGCCAGCAGTGCCCCCGGGACAGGGGAGTACAATGAGCAGTTCTTC	TRBJ2-1	TRBV2	TRBD1	.
CASSQGLGAFF	TGTGCCAGCAGCCAGGGCTTAGGAGCTTTCTTT	TRBJ1-1	TRBV11-1	.	.
CAWSSDRRALPDNEQFF	TGTGCCTGGAGTTCCGACCGTAGGGCTCTACCGGACAATGAGCAGTTCTTC	TRBJ2-1	TRBV30	.	.